This T cell receptor (beta chain) comes out of a study of technical replicates of blood from a handful of donors. The V end lost 1 base, the J end lost 6 bases, and 18 bases lay between the germline ends. The germline CDR1 and CDR2 sequences are MGHRA and YSYEKL. The CDR3 covers 16 residues. Only in-frame clones appear in the TCRdb table, and some are missing; sequencing was by immunoSEQ multiplex PCR. The sample has 55,000 to 75,000 clones, 75% to 95% seen once. The chain links TRBV4-1 to TRBJ1-1; a weak D match, TRBD1 (6 bases). The sequenced sample consisted of PBMCs. The clonotype was recovered from a human donor in good health. Some clones in this sample may be carry-over from other donors' samples. The CDR3 bases are TGCGCCAGCAGCCAAGGATACAGGGTATTATTGGCTGAAGCTTTCTTT. Its translation is CASSQGYRVLLAEAFF.